Shown below are 24 T cell receptor beta chains from a single sample sequenced in a study of blood T cell repertoires in COVID-19. Profiling relied on immunoSEQ multiplex PCR, and the TCRdb table lists in-frame clones only, not all of them. The data hold about 110,000 clones, with 76% observed a single time. Material: peripheral blood. Source of these receptors: a man at least 80 years old with COVID-19, enrolled during active disease.

The V and J genes are TRBV28 and TRBJ2-1; the match to TRBD1 covers 7 bases. The V gene's germline CDR1 is MDHEN and CDR2 SYDVKM. This CDR3 is built from 15 residues. The V segment lost 6 bases and the J segment 2 bases; nucleotides outside the gene matches: 7. This CDR3 reads CASSLTQGAYNEQFF. The CDR3 DNA reads as TGTGCCAGCAGCCTAACCCAGGGGGCCTACAATGAGCAGTTCTTC.

Regarding this clone: The identical CDR3 is also encoded by other nucleotide sequences in the sample. The chain has TRBV27 and TRBJ2-1; 9 nucleotides agree with TRBD2. The CDR3 length is 15 residues. Per germline, CDR1 MNHEY and CDR2 SMNVEV (reference sequence). Trimming cost V 0 bases and J 3 bases; bases outside gene matches: 0. CDR3 nucleotides: TGTGCCAGCAGTTTATCTAGCGGGAGCTACAATGAGCAGTTCTTC. It codes for CASSLSSGSYNEQFF.

The gene calls are TRBV10-2 and TRBJ1-5; 7 bases agree with TRBD1. Losses at the gene ends were 3 bases for V and 7 bases for J; bases not matched to a gene: 3. The CDR3 has 13 amino acids. CDR1 and CDR2 from the germline V gene are WSHSY and SAAADI. The DNA for the CDR3 is TGCGCCAGCAGTGAACAGGGGCGGCAGCCCCAGCATTTT. Its translation: CASSEQGRQPQHF.

This chain links TRBV5-1 with TRBJ2-7; TRBD1 matches 8 bases. The CDR3 has 15 amino acids. V shed 4 bases and J 5 bases; nucleotides not matched to a gene: 11. Germline CDR1 and CDR2: SGHRS and YFSETQ. CDR3 coding DNA: TGCGCCAGCAGCCCCCTCACAGGGGGGCCTAACGAGCAGTACTTC. This gives the protein CASSPLTGGPNEQYF.

The chain joins TRBV3-1 (or the pseudogene TRBV3-2) to TRBJ2-2; 8 nucleotides agree with TRBD2. Germline CDR1 reads LGHDT; CDR2 reads YNNKEL (reference sequence). The CDR3 spans 15 residues. Trimming at V came to 3 bases and at J to 4 bases, leaving 4 bases not matched to a gene. The CDR3, as DNA: TGTGCCAGCAGCCACCCGGGAGGGCCCACCGGGGAGCTGTTTTTT. This codes for CASSHPGGPTGELFF.

The chain has TRBV4-3 and TRBJ1-3; TRBD1 might be the D (6 bases). Germline V CDR1 and CDR2: LGHNA, YSLEER. This CDR3 spans 15 amino acids. Deletions cut 4 bases from V and 2 bases from J, with 12 bases between. This CDR3 is CASSPNRVAGNTIYF. CDR3 DNA sequence: TGCGCCAGCAGCCCTAACAGGGTTGCTGGAAACACCATATATTTT.

This clone appeared once. The chain is built from TRBV5-1 and TRBJ1-3; 7 nucleotides line up with TRBD1. CDR3 length: 17 residues. The germline V gene encodes CDR1 SGHRS and CDR2 YFSETQ. V shed 4 bases, J shed 0 bases, and the junction held 10 bases outside the gene matches. The CDR3 coding sequence is TGCGCCAGCAGCGACGGACAGGCGGGAAGCTCTGGAAACACCATATATTTT. It translates to CASSDGQAGSSGNTIYF.

This CDR3 is CASTTGVPHTGELFF. The CDR3 coding sequence is TGCGCCAGCACCACAGGGGTCCCCCACACCGGGGAGCTGTTTTTT. The chain joins TRBV5-1 to TRBJ2-2; 7 positions match TRBD1. There are 15 residues in the CDR3. CDR1 and CDR2 from the germline V gene are SGHRS and YFSETQ. After removal of 6 bases from V and 3 bases from J, the junction contained 8 bases not matched to a gene.

This chain joins TRBV2 and TRBJ2-3, with TRBD2 matching over 7 bases. Trimming took 3 bases from V and 5 from J; bases not matched to a gene: 14. The germline V gene encodes CDR1 SNHLY and CDR2 FYNNEI. This CDR3 comprises 17 residues. The CDR3, as DNA: TGTGCCAGCAGTGATTTCCCGGCGGGAGAGATTGAAGATACGCAGTATTTT. Encoded protein: CASSDFPAGEIEDTQYF.

The rearrangement uses TRBV10-3 and TRBJ1-1; 7 bases fit TRBD1. This CDR3 is 15 amino acids long. With 3 bases clipped from V and 0 bases from J, the junction kept 4 bases outside the gene matches. Germline assignment: CDR1 ENHRY and CDR2 SYGVKD. The CDR3 DNA is TGTGCCATCAGTGAAAGGGACAGCATGAACACTGAAGCTTTCTTT. Protein: CAISERDSMNTEAFF.

This clone was seen once. This chain connects TRBV5-4 to TRBJ1-2; TRBD1 is a possible D gene (6 bases). CDR3 length equals 14 residues. V was shortened by 3 bases and J by 8 bases, with 17 bases between the two germline ends. Germline CDR1 reads SGHNT; CDR2 reads YYREEE (reference sequence). CDR3 protein: CASSSPQGLYGYTF. CDR3 in DNA: TGTGCCAGCAGCTCCCCACAGGGTCTCTACGGCTACACCTTC.

The rearrangement uses TRBV4-1 and TRBJ1-5, with unresolved D. CDR1 is MGHRA, CDR2 YSYEKL, per germline. The CDR3 spans 15 residues. V gave up 0 bases and J gave up 2 bases, with 8 bases separating them. As DNA, the CDR3 is TGCGCCAGCAGCCAAGAGGAGGGCGGCAATCAGCCCCAGCATTTT. Amino acids: CASSQEEGGNQPQHF.

V and J are TRBV2 and TRBJ2-1, with unresolved D. CDR3 length: 11 residues. CDR1 and CDR2 from the germline V gene are SNHLY and FYNNEI. The ends were cut back, 5 bases at V and 5 bases at J, with 4 bases in the middle. The CDR3 DNA reads TGTGCCAGCAGTTACAACAATGAGCAGTTCTTC. It is translated as CASSYNNEQFF.

The gene calls are TRBV29-1 and TRBJ2-4, with 8 bases that match TRBD1. The germline gives CDR1 SQVTM, CDR2 ANQGSEA. The junction had 8 bases not matched to a gene; V was cut back by 7 bases and J by 6 bases. This CDR3 comprises 13 residues. CDR3 amino acids: CSALTGGPNIQYF. DNA for the CDR3: TGCAGCGCCCTAACAGGGGGTCCAAACATTCAGTACTTC.

The chain links TRBV27 to TRBJ1-2; 8 positions match TRBD1. V dropped 5 bases and J dropped 4; count of bases not matched to a gene: 6. CDR1 and CDR2 from the germline V gene are MNHEY and SMNVEV (reference sequence). CDR3 length: 14 residues. Here the CDR3 reads CASSPRGLGYGYTF. CDR3 bases: TGTGCCAGCAGTCCCAGGGGGCTGGGCTATGGCTACACCTTC.

The rearrangement joins TRBV27 to TRBJ2-3, with TRBD2 matching over 9 bases. CDR3 length: 19 residues. The V gene's germline CDR1 is MNHEY and CDR2 SMNVEV (reference sequence). V lost 3 bases and J lost 1; bases outside the gene matches: 14. The DNA of the CDR3 is TGTGCCAGCAGTTTGGGACTAGCCCCCTCTTCCGCTGGCACAGATACGCAGTATTTT. Translating it yields CASSLGLAPSSAGTDTQYF.

The chain recombines TRBV7-2 with TRBJ2-7; D is perhaps TRBD2 (6 bases). This CDR3 spans 15 amino acids. Germline values: CDR1 SGHTA, CDR2 FQGNSA. The V end was cut by 5 bases, the J end by 1 base, with 15 bases between. CDR3: CASSHSRDSSYEQYF. The CDR3, as DNA: TGTGCCAGCAGCCACTCACGGGACTCATCCTACGAGCAGTACTTC.

The rearrangement joins TRBV7-3 to TRBJ2-1, with 7 bases lining up with TRBD2. V trimming: 1 base; J trimming: 7 bases; junction bases outside the gene matches: 7. Germline V CDR1 and CDR2: SGHTA, FQGTGA. This CDR3 contains 15 residues. DNA of the CDR3: TGTGCCAGCAGCTTAAATTCGGGAGGATGGAATGAGCAGTTCTTC. This codes for CASSLNSGGWNEQFF. Filled out from reference TRBV7-3 and TRBJ2-1, the complete variable domain reads GAGVSQTPSNKVTEKGKYVELRCDPISGHTALYWYRQSLGQGPEFLIYFQGTGAADDSGLPNDRFFAVRPEGSVSTLKIQRTERGDSAVYLCASSLNSGGWNEQFFGPGTRLTVL.

The rearrangement joins TRBV29-1 to TRBJ1-2; weak D call: TRBD1 (5 bases). Germline loops: CDR1 SQVTM, CDR2 ANQGSEA. The CDR3 length is 14 residues. Trimming pared 8 bases from V and 4 bases from J, leaving 20 bases between. CDR3 sequence: CSTGPREGLYGYTF. The CDR3 nucleotides read TGCAGCACTGGGCCCAGGGAGGGTCTCTATGGCTACACCTTC.

This clone has just a few counts. J is TRBJ2-7 and V is TRBV4-1, with a tentative D call TRBD1 (6 bases). The V end was cut by 1 base, the J end by 3 bases, with 16 bases between. CDR3 length: 16 amino acids. The germline CDR1 and CDR2 sequences are MGHRA and YSYEKL. CDR3 bases: TGCGCCAGCAGCCAAGTTACAGGGTCTTGGAACTACGAGCAGTACTTC. Translating gives CASSQVTGSWNYEQYF.

The table lists this clone with a few counts. The chain has TRBV3-1 (or the pseudogene TRBV3-2) and TRBJ2-7, with TRBD2 as a possible D gene (7 bases). CDR1 and CDR2 from the germline V gene are LGHDT and YNNKEL (reference sequence). This CDR3 is 13 amino acids long. Trimming left V 5 bases short and J 7 bases short, with 15 bases between. This chain's CDR3 is CASSSWGGGEQYF. In DNA form, the CDR3 reads TGTGCCAGCAGCTCCTGGGGAGGGGGGGAGCAGTACTTC.

This clone was seen a handful of times. The chain uses TRBV29-1 and TRBJ1-2; 7 positions match TRBD1. Germline lookup yields CDR1 SQVTM and CDR2 ANQGSEA. Trimming cost V 2 bases and J 3 bases; bases outside gene matches: 3. The CDR3 sequence is 13 residues long. In DNA, the CDR3 is TGCAGCGTTGAACTGCAGGGGGACTATGGCTACACCTTC. Translation gives CSVELQGDYGYTF.

The chain uses TRBV7-9 and TRBJ1-1; D is unresolved. Trimming left V 1 base short and J 7 bases short, with 13 bases between. Germline V gene data show CDR1 as SEHNR and CDR2 as FQNEAQ (reference sequence). CDR3 length equals 14 residues. CDR3 in DNA: TGTGCCAGCAGCTTAGTCGGCGGGCAGGTTGAAGCTTTCTTT. It translates to CASSLVGGQVEAFF.

The V call is TRBV7-2, the J call TRBJ1-4; the D gene is possibly TRBD1 (5 bases). CDR3 length: 13 residues. Trimming left V 6 bases short and J 1 base short, with 6 bases between. Germline assignment: CDR1 SGHTA and CDR2 FQGNSA. CDR3 protein: CASSRGTNEKLFF. The CDR3 DNA reads as TGTGCCAGCAGTAGGGGAACTAATGAAAAACTGTTTTTT.